This is a list of T cell receptor beta chains from one sample in a study of immune reconstitution after stem cell transplant in scleroderma. TCRdb analysed the RT-PCR reads with MiXCR anew, one entry per CDR3 protein. The sample holds thousands of distinct CDR3 sequences, under 8.5% seen once. Sampling was done before or after autologous hematopoietic stem cell transplantation (not recorded which). These receptors came from a female donor with systemic sclerosis. CDR3s include the opening cysteine and the closing phenylalanine or tryptophan. A D gene is named only where the DNA matches it firmly. Clone size appears in some rows only: once, few, many, or a class for an expanded clone.

d_call	v_call	clone_size	j_call	cdr3_nt	cdr3_aa
TRBD1	TRBV29-1	few	TRBJ2-3	TGCAGCGTTGAAGTTAACAGGGGGCACGGAGATACGCAGTATTTT	CSVEVNRGHGDTQYF
NA	TRBV7-2	medium-sized	TRBJ1-3	TGTGCCAGCAGCTTGGGGCCGGGTGGAAACACCATATATTTT	CASSLGPGGNTIYF
TRBD1	TRBV13	medium-sized	TRBJ1-1	TGTGCCAGCAGCTTAGACAGGGGTTCGGACACTGAAGCTTTCTTT	CASSLDRGSDTEAFF
NA	TRBV10-2	NA	TRBJ2-2	TGCGCCAGCATTCCGAACACCGGGGAGCTGTTTTTT	CASIPNTGELFF
TRBD2	TRBV28	medium-sized	TRBJ2-7	TGTGCCAGCACCCTTAGCGGGGACTCCTACGAGCAGTACTTC	CASTLSGDSYEQYF
NA	TRBV19	NA	TRBJ2-2	TGTGCCAGTAGTATGGGCAGGGCTAACACCGGGGAGCTGTTTTTT	CASSMGRANTGELFF
NA	TRBV30	few	TRBJ2-3	TGTGCCTGGGAGGCAGGGCGGGTCGTCGATACGCAGTATTTT	CAWEAGRVVDTQYF
NA	TRBV20-1	medium-sized	TRBJ1-1	TGCAGTGCTAGGCATCAGGGGTTCGACACTGAAGCTTTCTTT	CSARHQGFDTEAFF
NA	TRBV5-6	NA	TRBJ1-5	TGTGCCAGCAGCTCCGGGGGTCTTAGCAATCAGCCCCAGCATTTT	CASSSGGLSNQPQHF
TRBD1	TRBV13	medium-sized	TRBJ2-1	TGTGCCAGCAGCTTGGGGACAGGTTCCTACAATGAGCAGTTCTTC	CASSLGTGSYNEQFF
TRBD1	TRBV7-2	large	TRBJ2-1	TGTGCCAGCAGTACCGGGACAGGGGGGGAATATGAGCAGTTCTTC	CASSTGTGGEYEQFF
NA	TRBV10-3	few	TRBJ2-3	TGTGCCATCAGTGAGACTATCACAGATACGCAGTATTTT	CAISETITDTQYF
NA	TRBV28	large	TRBJ1-5	TGTGCCAGCAGTTTCGTAGAGCCCCAGCATTTT	CASSFVEPQHF
TRBD1	TRBV6-5	few	TRBJ1-1	TGTGCCAGCAGTTCCTATTGGACAGGGGACGGCACTGAAGCTTTCTTT	CASSSYWTGDGTEAFF
NA	TRBV29-1	NA	TRBJ1-4	TGCAGCGGTAGACAGAACCTGGATGAAAAACTGTTTTTT	CSGRQNLDEKLFF
NA	TRBV6-1	medium-sized	TRBJ1-5	TGTGCCAGCAGTGAAAAAGGGGTTGTTCAGCCCCAGCATTTT	CASSEKGVVQPQHF
TRBD2	TRBV20-1	NA	TRBJ2-5	TGCAGTGCTGGCCCCCTAGCGGGGACGGGGGAGACCCAGTACTTC	CSAGPLAGTGETQYF
NA	TRBV29-1	NA	TRBJ2-3	TGCAGCGTTGCCAGGGTAGATACGCAGTATTTT	CSVARVDTQYF
NA	TRBV5-1	NA	TRBJ2-5	TGCGCCAGCAGCCCACAGGGCCAAGAGACCCAGTACTTC	CASSPQGQETQYF
TRBD1	TRBV6-2/TRBV6-3	medium-sized	TRBJ2-1	TGTGCCAGCAGTCGCCCGACAGGGGGCTTGTCACATGAGCAGTTCTTC	CASSRPTGGLSHEQFF
NA	TRBV10-2	medium-sized	TRBJ2-2	TGCGCCAGCAGTGCGGGACTGGCCACCGGGGAGCTGTTTTTT	CASSAGLATGELFF
NA	TRBV5-1	NA	TRBJ1-1	TGCGCCAGCAGCTTGAGGGGGGGGAACACTGAAGCTTTCTTT	CASSLRGGNTEAFF
TRBD1	TRBV14	few	TRBJ1-4	TGTGCCAGCAGCCATCACGGCAGGACAGGGAATGAAAAACTGTTTTTT	CASSHHGRTGNEKLFF
NA	TRBV2	NA	TRBJ2-3	TGTGCCAGCAGTGATCGTAGGGGTTGGACAGATACGCAGTATTTT	CASSDRRGWTDTQYF
NA	TRBV29-1	medium-sized	TRBJ1-3	TGCAGCGTTGACAGCCGCTCTGGAAACACCATATATTTT	CSVDSRSGNTIYF
NA	TRBV5-1	medium-sized	TRBJ1-1	TGCGCCAGCAGCTTGGGACCGAACACTGAAGCTTTCTTT	CASSLGPNTEAFF
NA	TRBV5-1	NA	TRBJ2-3	TGCGCCAGCAGCCTAGGACATATACCAGATACGCAGTATTTT	CASSLGHIPDTQYF
NA	TRBV5-1	medium-sized	TRBJ2-5	TGCGCCAGCACGATTTTCCCAACCCTCCAAGAGACCCAGTACTTC	CASTIFPTLQETQYF
NA	TRBV6-6	medium-sized	TRBJ2-2	TGTGCCAGCAGTTACCAAGGCCAGGCGAACACCGGGGAGCTGTTTTTT	CASSYQGQANTGELFF
TRBD1	TRBV20-1	medium-sized	TRBJ1-4	TGCAGTGCTGCCCCGGGACAGGGGAATGAAAAACTGTTTTTT	CSAAPGQGNEKLFF
TRBD1	TRBV6-6	NA	TRBJ1-2	TGTGCCGGCTTGGGGACAGGGTTAGGCTATGGCTACACCTTC	CAGLGTGLGYGYTF
NA	TRBV18	few	TRBJ1-1	TGTGCCAGCTCACCAACGACTCACGGGCCTACTCGATGGACTGAAGCTTTCTTT	CASSPTTHGPTRWTEAFF
NA	TRBV20-1	medium-sized	TRBJ2-3	TGCAGTGCTAGCCCCGGCGGGGCCCAGGCCACGCAGTATTTT	CSASPGGAQATQYF
NA	TRBV29-1	large	TRBJ1-1	TGCAGCGTAGCTAGGACAACTGGGAACACTGAAGCTTTCTTT	CSVARTTGNTEAFF
NA	TRBV7-2	medium-sized	TRBJ2-7	TGTGCCAGCAGCTTCCCGAGGGACTTCCTTACCTACGAGCAGTACTTC	CASSFPRDFLTYEQYF
TRBD1	TRBV6-5	medium-sized	TRBJ2-7	TGTGCCAGCAGTTACTCACAGGGGAAGAACGAGCAGTACTTC	CASSYSQGKNEQYF
TRBD1	TRBV6-2/TRBV6-3	medium-sized	TRBJ1-2	TGTGCCAGCAGTCCCGGACAGGGCCGGGGCTACACCTTC	CASSPGQGRGYTF